This entry lists 27 T cell receptor beta chains sequenced from one sample in a study of OX40 agonist ivuxolimab in advanced cancers. TCRdb's copy holds only in-frame clones and misses some; the assay was immunoSEQ multiplex PCR. The table shows 15,000 to 20,000 clones, with about 84% occurring only once. The input for sequencing was CD4+ or CD8+ T cells sorted from blood, taken in a trial of the OX40 agonist ivuxolimab. Source of these receptors: an adult with an advanced solid tumor such as melanoma, head and neck, liver or kidney cancer.

This clone appeared once. The V and J genes are TRBV18 and TRBJ1-1, with 8 bases identical to TRBD1. After removal of 4 bases from V and 7 bases from J, the junction contained 8 bases not matched to a gene. CDR3 length: 14 residues. From germline, CDR1 is KGHSH and CDR2 LQKENI. CDR3 loop: CASSLGQGGGEAFF. The CDR3 bases are TGTGCCAGCTCACTCGGACAGGGAGGTGGTGAAGCTTTCTTT.

The chain is built from TRBV7-2 and TRBJ1-5; maybe TRBD1 (6 bases). Deletions cut 2 bases from V and 2 bases from J, with 7 bases between. The CDR3 covers 14 residues. Germline V gene sequence: CDR1 SGHTA, CDR2 FQGNSA. DNA for the CDR3: TGTGCCAGCAGCTTACCAGGGGGCAATCAGCCCCAGCATTTT. Translating it yields CASSLPGGNQPQHF.

The V and J genes are TRBV6-5 and TRBJ2-7; 9 bases align to TRBD1. The V segment lost 6 bases and the J segment 5 bases; nucleotides outside the gene matches: 5. There are 13 residues in the CDR3. Germline V gene data show CDR1 as MNHEY and CDR2 as SVGAGI. Here the CDR3 reads CASSTGTGNEQYF. The CDR3, as DNA: TGTGCCAGCAGCACCGGGACAGGGAACGAGCAGTACTTC.

This chain joins TRBV19 and TRBJ2-4; 9 bases map to TRBD2. Germline assignment: CDR1 LNHDA and CDR2 SQIVND (reference sequence). This CDR3 is 16 amino acids long. Unmatched junction bases numbered 14, after V lost 5 bases and J lost 9 bases. DNA for the CDR3: TGTGCCAGTAGTCAGGCGAGCGGGAGGTGGAGTGGCATTCAGTACTTC. Translation gives CASSQASGRWSGIQYF.

The V and J genes are TRBV18 and TRBJ2-1, with D possibly matching TRBD1 (6 bases). CDR3 length: 12 residues. CDR1 is KGHSH, CDR2 LQKENI, per germline. Trimming took 3 bases from V and 8 from J, leaving 8 bases between them. This CDR3 is CASSPTGHEQFF. CDR3 nucleotides: TGTGCCAGCTCACCTACAGGGCATGAGCAGTTCTTC.

Only a few counts were recorded for this clone. The chain is built from TRBV11-2 and TRBJ2-5; D perhaps matches TRBD2 (6 bases). CDR3 size: 14 residues. CDR1 and CDR2 (germline): SGHAT, FQNNGV. V was pared by 7 bases and J by 5 bases, with 17 bases between. CDR3 sequence reads: CASTPREGRETQYF. In nucleotides, the CDR3 is TGTGCCAGCACCCCTAGGGAAGGGAGGGAGACCCAGTACTTC. Using reference TRBV11-2 and TRBJ2-5 for the parts outside the CDR3, the full variable domain is EAGVAQSPRYKIIEKRQSVAFWCNPISGHATLYWYQQILGQGPKLLIQFQNNGVVDDSQLPKDRFSAERLKGVDSTLKIQPAKLEDSAVYLCASTPREGRETQYFGPGTRLLVL.

The chain joins TRBV19 to TRBJ2-4; 8 nucleotides agree with TRBD1. Germline loops: CDR1 LNHDA, CDR2 SQIVND (reference sequence). There are 20 residues in the CDR3. Losses at the gene ends were 6 bases for V and 1 base for J; bases not matched to a gene: 20. Here the CDR3 reads CASSRAQGEIGIRAKNIQYF. DNA for the CDR3: TGTGCCAGTAGCCGAGCACAGGGGGAGATTGGAATACGGGCCAAAAACATTCAGTACTTC.

The CDR3 DNA follows: TGCGCCAGCAGCCGGGACGGAAAAATGAACACTGAAGCTTTCTTT. Its translation is CASSRDGKMNTEAFF. The chain uses TRBV5-1 and TRBJ1-1, with D possibly TRBD1 on 5 matching bases. Germline lookup yields CDR1 SGHRS and CDR2 YFSETQ. CDR3 length: 15 amino acids. The germline V and J ends were trimmed by 4 bases and 0 bases, with 13 bases remaining between them.

The chain carries TRBV27 and TRBJ1-2, with D possibly TRBD1 on 5 matching bases. The CDR3 loop spans 13 amino acids. Between the trimmed V and J ends, which lost 6 bases and 8 bases, there was a span of 16 bases. Germline assignment: CDR1 MNHEY and CDR2 SMNVEV (reference sequence). The CDR3 spells CASSSLGARGYTF. CDR3 sequence (DNA): TGTGCCAGCAGCTCCCTCGGGGCGCGCGGCTACACCTTC.

The V and J genes are TRBV6-6 and TRBJ1-4; 8 bases agree with TRBD1. The trim removed 8 bases at V and 4 bases at J, leaving 6 bases unmatched. Germline V gene data show CDR1 as MNHNY and CDR2 as SVGAGI (reference sequence). The CDR3 sequence is 14 residues long. CDR3 bases: TGTGCCAGCCACAGGGGGGTTTATAATGAAAAACTGTTTTTT. Translating gives CASHRGVYNEKLFF.

The chain combines TRBV27 with TRBJ2-2; no clear D. Germline V gene data show CDR1 as MNHEY and CDR2 as SMNVEV (reference sequence). This CDR3 spans 12 amino acids. The germline V and J ends were trimmed by 3 bases and 6 bases, with 5 bases remaining between them. CDR3 coding DNA: TGTGCCAGCAGTTTCAGACCCGGGGAGCTGTTTTTT. Its protein is CASSFRPGELFF.

The chain combines TRBV10-3 with TRBJ1-3; a possible D gene is TRBD1 (5 bases). Germline values: CDR1 ENHRY, CDR2 SYGVKD. The CDR3 length is 15 residues. V was trimmed by 4 bases and J by 0 bases, leaving 10 bases between them. The CDR3 spells CAISGGGNSGNTIYF. In DNA form, the CDR3 reads TGTGCCATCAGTGGCGGGGGGAACTCTGGAAACACCATATATTTT.

V and J are TRBV27 and TRBJ2-1; D may match TRBD1 or TRBD2 (6 bases each). Looked up from germline, CDR1 is MNHEY and CDR2 is SMNVEV (reference sequence). Trimming removed 5 bases at V and 0 bases at J, with 14 bases between. This CDR3 region has 16 residues. The CDR3 spells CASSLRGTYSYNEQFF. The CDR3 nucleotides are TGTGCCAGCAGTCTAAGGGGGACTTACTCCTACAATGAGCAGTTCTTC.

As concerns this clone: Other DNA sequences in the sample encode the same CDR3. This chain joins TRBV6-5 and TRBJ1-5; 7 nucleotides align to TRBD1. The CDR3 has 15 amino acids. The V gene's germline CDR1 is MNHEY and CDR2 SVGAGI. The J segment lost 4 bases and the V segment lost 0 bases, leaving 3 bases of the junction unmatched. The CDR3: CASSYSGTANQPQHF. Written as DNA, the CDR3 is TGTGCCAGCAGTTACTCCGGGACAGCTAATCAGCCCCAGCATTTT.

The rearrangement uses TRBV19 and TRBJ1-1; the D gene is possibly TRBD1 (6 bases). Germline loops: CDR1 LNHDA, CDR2 SQIVND (reference sequence). Trimming took off 3 bases at V and 6 bases at J, with 14 bases between the two ends. The length of the CDR3 is 14 residues. In DNA form, the CDR3 reads TGTGCCAGTAGTATCAGGGGAATATTCGCTGAAGCTTTCTTT. This sequence encodes CASSIRGIFAEAFF. Using reference TRBV19 and TRBJ1-1 for the parts outside the CDR3, the full variable domain is DGGITQSPKYLFRKEGQNVTLSCEQNLNHDAMYWYRQDPGQGLRLIYYSQIVNDFQKGDIAEGYSVSREKKESFPLTVTSAQKNPTAFYLCASSIRGIFAEAFFGQGTRLTVV.

This clone was seen a few times. At one end the junction does not follow the germline gene, possibly because of a read error. The V gene is TRBV10-3, the J gene TRBJ1-5; 7 nucleotides align to TRBD1. The CDR3 is 14 amino acids. The V gene's germline CDR1 is ENHRY and CDR2 SYGVKD. CDR3 nucleotide sequence: TGTGCCAGCAGTACAGGGGATGCAAATCAGCCCCAGCATTTT. Its protein product is CASSTGDANQPQHF.

The CDR3 nucleotides are TGTGCCAGCAGCACGGATACCGGGGAGCTGTTTTTT. Protein product: CASSTDTGELFF. This chain uses TRBV5-4 with TRBJ2-2; D gene uncertain. Germline V gene lookup returns CDR1 SGHNT and CDR2 YYREEE (reference sequence). V lost 4 bases to trimming and J lost 5 bases, with 6 bases between them. This CDR3 contains 12 residues.

The CDR3 sequence: CASSPRQGAYGYTF. The DNA for the CDR3 is TGTGCCAGCTCACCACGTCAGGGGGCCTATGGCTACACCTTC. This chain uses TRBV18 with TRBJ1-2; 8 positions match TRBD1. The ends lost 1 base at V and 4 bases at J; junction bases unmatched: 2. Germline CDR1 and CDR2: KGHSH and LQKENI. The CDR3 loop spans 14 amino acids.

In its sample, this clone was seen a few times. CDR3 sequence reads: CASSLRQGGSTDTQYF. For the CDR3, the DNA is TGTGCCAGCAGCTTACGACAGGGGGGCTCCACAGATACGCAGTATTTT. The chain is built from TRBV7-2 and TRBJ2-3, with 9 bases aligning to TRBD1. V shed 2 bases, J shed 2 bases, and the junction held 5 bases outside the gene matches. The CDR3 covers 16 residues. Germline CDR1 reads SGHTA; CDR2 reads FQGNSA. Combining the CDR3 with reference TRBV7-2 and TRBJ2-3 gives the whole variable domain GAGVSQSPSNKVTEKGKDVELRCDPISGHTALYWYRQSLGQGLEFLIYFQGNSAPDKSGLPSDRFSAERTGGSVSTLTIQRTQQEDSAVYLCASSLRQGGSTDTQYFGPGTRLTVL.

This CDR3 reads CASSPHESGTGREQYF. Written as DNA, the CDR3 is TGTGCCAGCAGTCCCCACGAATCCGGGACAGGTCGCGAGCAGTACTTC. The chain recombines TRBV28 with TRBJ2-7, with 8 nucleotides matching TRBD1. Germline values: CDR1 MDHEN, CDR2 SYDVKM. V shed 5 bases, J shed 6 bases, and the junction held 15 bases outside the gene matches. This CDR3 is built from 16 residues.

This chain joins TRBV28 and TRBJ1-1, with TRBD1 matching over 9 bases. CDR3 size: 14 residues. The V gene end was trimmed by 5 bases and the J gene end by 7 bases; junction bases not matched to a gene: 8. Germline CDR1 is MDHEN and CDR2 is SYDVKM. The CDR3 loop reads CASSPRDRALEAFF. The CDR3 nucleotides are TGTGCCAGCAGTCCTCGGGACAGGGCCCTTGAAGCTTTCTTT. Full variable domain (remainder filled in from reference TRBV28 and TRBJ1-1): DVKVTQSSRYLVKRTGEKVFLECVQDMDHENMFWYRQDPGLGLRLIYFSYDVKMKEKGDIPEGYSVSREKKERFSLILESASTNQTSMYLCASSPRDRALEAFFGQGTRLTVV.

This clone has only one observation. This rearrangement joins TRBV5-4 to TRBJ2-7, with 11 positions matching TRBD1. This CDR3 is 15 amino acids long. CDR1 is SGHNT and CDR2 is YYREEE in the germline V gene (reference sequence). V lost 4 bases to trimming and J lost 5 bases; unmatched junction nucleotides: 8. The CDR3 here is CASSRGDRGANEQYF. The CDR3 region has the DNA TGTGCCAGCAGCCGAGGGGACAGGGGGGCGAACGAGCAGTACTTC.

The rearrangement joins TRBV7-2 to TRBJ2-7; D is uncertain. V lost 1 base to trimming and J lost 3 bases, with 1 base between them. From germline, CDR1 is SGHTA and CDR2 FQGNSA. The CDR3 totals 11 residues. The CDR3 loop reads CASSLVYEQYF. In DNA form, the CDR3 reads TGTGCCAGCAGCTTAGTCTACGAGCAGTACTTC.

This chain uses TRBV9 with TRBJ2-3; TRBD1 might be the D (7 bases). The V gene's germline CDR1 is SGDLS and CDR2 YYNGEE. The CDR3 is 15 residues long. Trimming pared 3 bases from V and 2 bases from J, leaving 13 bases between. CDR3 sequence (DNA): TGTGCCAGCAGCGAAGGAGGGGGCCCCACAGATACGCAGTATTTT. Its translation: CASSEGGGPTDTQYF.

V gene TRBV28 combines with J gene TRBJ1-5, with a weak D call TRBD1 (5 bases). CDR3 length: 14 amino acids. In germline, CDR1 is MDHEN, CDR2 SYDVKM. Trimming shortened V by 7 bases and J by 2 bases, and 12 bases separated the two germline ends. CDR3 bases: TGTGCCAGCATGGAGGGGCCGGGCAATCAGCCCCAGCATTTT. This translates into CASMEGPGNQPQHF.

This chain links TRBV19 with TRBJ1-4; D gene ambiguous. The germline gives CDR1 LNHDA, CDR2 SQIVND (reference sequence). This CDR3 has 14 residues. The ends were cut back, 3 bases at V and 7 bases at J, with 12 bases in the middle. Written as DNA, the CDR3 is TGTGCCAGTAGTATGAAGTTGGGTTCTGAAAAACTGTTTTTT. Its protein is CASSMKLGSEKLFF.

The genes are TRBV11-2 and TRBJ2-6, with 9 bases that match TRBD1. CDR3 length: 18 residues. Germline CDR1 SGHAT, CDR2 FQNNGV. The ends lost 4 bases at V and 1 base at J; junction bases unmatched: 8. CDR3 protein: CASSSGTGRYSGANVLTF. The CDR3 bases are TGTGCCAGCAGCTCTGGGACAGGGAGATATTCTGGGGCCAACGTCCTGACTTTC.